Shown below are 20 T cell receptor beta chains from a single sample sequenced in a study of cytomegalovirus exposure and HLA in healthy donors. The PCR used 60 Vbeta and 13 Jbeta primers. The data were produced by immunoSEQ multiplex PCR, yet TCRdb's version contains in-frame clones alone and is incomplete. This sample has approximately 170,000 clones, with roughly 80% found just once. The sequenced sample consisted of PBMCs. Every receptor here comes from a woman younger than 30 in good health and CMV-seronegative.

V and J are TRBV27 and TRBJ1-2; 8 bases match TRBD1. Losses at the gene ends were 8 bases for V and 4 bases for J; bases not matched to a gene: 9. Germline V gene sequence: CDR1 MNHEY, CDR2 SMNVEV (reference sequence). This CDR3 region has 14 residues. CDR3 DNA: TGTGCCAGCTACCGCCCCGGGACAGGCTATGGCTACACCTTC. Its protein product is CASYRPGTGYGYTF.

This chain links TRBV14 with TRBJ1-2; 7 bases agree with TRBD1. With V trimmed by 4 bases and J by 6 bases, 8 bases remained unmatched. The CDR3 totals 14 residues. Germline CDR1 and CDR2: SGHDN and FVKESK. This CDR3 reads CASSPMGTAHGYTF. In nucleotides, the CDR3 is TGTGCCAGCAGCCCGATGGGGACAGCTCATGGCTACACCTTC.

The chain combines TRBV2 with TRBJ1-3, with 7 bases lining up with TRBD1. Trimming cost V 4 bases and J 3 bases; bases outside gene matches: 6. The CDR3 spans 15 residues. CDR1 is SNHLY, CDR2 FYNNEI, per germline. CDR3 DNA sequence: TGTGCCAGCAGTGCGGTGACAGGGTATGGAAACACCATATATTTT. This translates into CASSAVTGYGNTIYF.

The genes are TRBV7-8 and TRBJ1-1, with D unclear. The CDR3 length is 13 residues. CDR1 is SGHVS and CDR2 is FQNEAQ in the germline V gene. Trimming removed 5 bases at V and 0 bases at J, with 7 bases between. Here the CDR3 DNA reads TGTGCCAGCAGCCCTAAGATGAACACTGAAGCTTTCTTT. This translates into CASSPKMNTEAFF.

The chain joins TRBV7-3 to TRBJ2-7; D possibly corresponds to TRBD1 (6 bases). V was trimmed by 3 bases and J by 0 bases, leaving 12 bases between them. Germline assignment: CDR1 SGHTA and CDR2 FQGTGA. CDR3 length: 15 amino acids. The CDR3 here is CASSLDSLSSYEQYF. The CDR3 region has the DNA TGTGCCAGCAGCTTGGACAGCCTGAGCTCCTACGAGCAGTACTTC.

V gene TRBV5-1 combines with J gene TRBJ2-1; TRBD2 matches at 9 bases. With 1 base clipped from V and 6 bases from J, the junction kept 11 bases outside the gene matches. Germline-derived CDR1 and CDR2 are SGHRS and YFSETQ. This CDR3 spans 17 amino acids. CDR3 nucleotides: TGCGCCAGCAGCTTGTCTTCACTAGCGGGCGGTAGCAATGAGCAGTTCTTC. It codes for CASSLSSLAGGSNEQFF.

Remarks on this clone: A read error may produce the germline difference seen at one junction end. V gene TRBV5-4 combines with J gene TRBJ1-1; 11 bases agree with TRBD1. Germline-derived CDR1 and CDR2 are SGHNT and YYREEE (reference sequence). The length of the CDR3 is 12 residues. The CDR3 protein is CASSPDRGLPFF. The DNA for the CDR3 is TGTGCCAGCAGCCCGGACAGGGGGCTACCCTTTTTT. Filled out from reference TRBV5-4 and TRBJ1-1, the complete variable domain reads ETGVTQSPTHLIKTRGQQVTLRCSSQSGHNTVSWYQQALGQGPQFIFQYYREEENGRGNFPPRFSGLQFPNYSSELNVNALELDDSALYLCASSPDRGLPFFGQGTRLTVV.

In DNA, the CDR3 is TGTGCCAGCACCCCAGGGGGTCCCTGGGACACTGAAGCTTTCTTT. This codes for CASTPGGPWDTEAFF. The J gene is TRBJ1-1, the V gene TRBV9, with 7 bases lining up with TRBD1. Germline CDR1 SGDLS, CDR2 YYNGEE. The V and J ends lost 6 bases and 3 bases, in that order; junction bases with no gene match: 11. The CDR3 sequence is 15 residues long.

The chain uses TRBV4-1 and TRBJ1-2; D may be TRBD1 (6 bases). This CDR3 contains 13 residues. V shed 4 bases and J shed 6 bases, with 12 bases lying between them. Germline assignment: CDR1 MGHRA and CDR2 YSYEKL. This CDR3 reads CASSPGVPNGYTF. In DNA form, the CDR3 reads TGCGCCAGCAGCCCAGGGGTTCCTAATGGCTACACCTTC.

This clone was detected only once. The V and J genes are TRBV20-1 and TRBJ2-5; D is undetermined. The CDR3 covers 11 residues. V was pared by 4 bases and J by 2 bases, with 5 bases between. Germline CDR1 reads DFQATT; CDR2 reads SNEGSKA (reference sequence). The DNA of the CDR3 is TGCAGTGCTACTAGTCAAGAGACCCAGTACTTC. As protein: CSATSQETQYF.

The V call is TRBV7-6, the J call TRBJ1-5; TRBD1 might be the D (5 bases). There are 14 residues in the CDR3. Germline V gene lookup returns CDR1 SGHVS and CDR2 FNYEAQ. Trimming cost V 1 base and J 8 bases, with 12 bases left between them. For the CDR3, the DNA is TGTGCCAGCAGCTTAGAAGAGCGGGGGGAGCCCCAGCATTTT. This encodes CASSLEERGEPQHF.

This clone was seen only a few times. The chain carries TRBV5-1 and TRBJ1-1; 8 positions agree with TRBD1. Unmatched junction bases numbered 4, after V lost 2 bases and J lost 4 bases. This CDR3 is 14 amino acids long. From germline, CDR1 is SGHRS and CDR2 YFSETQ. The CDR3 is CASSFQGAGTEAFF. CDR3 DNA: TGCGCCAGCAGCTTCCAGGGGGCTGGCACTGAAGCTTTCTTT.

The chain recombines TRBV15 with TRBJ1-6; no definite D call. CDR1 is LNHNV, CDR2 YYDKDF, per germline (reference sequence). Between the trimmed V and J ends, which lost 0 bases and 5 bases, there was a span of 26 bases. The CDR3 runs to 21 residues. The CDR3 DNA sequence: TGTGCCACCAGCAGAGATAGGGTCGGCGGGTGGAGCAAGGTGGATAATTCACCCCTCCACTTT. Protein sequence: CATSRDRVGGWSKVDNSPLHF.

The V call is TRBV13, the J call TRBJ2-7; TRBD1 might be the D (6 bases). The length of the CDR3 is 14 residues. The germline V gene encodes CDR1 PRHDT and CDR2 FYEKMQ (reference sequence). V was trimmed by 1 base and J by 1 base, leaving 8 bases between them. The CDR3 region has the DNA TGTGCCAGCAGCTTAGTCAGGGGTTCCTACGAGCAGTACTTC. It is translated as CASSLVRGSYEQYF.

CDR3 protein: CASLTREVSYNEQFF. The DNA of the CDR3 is TGTGCCAGTCTAACCAGGGAGGTCTCCTACAATGAGCAGTTCTTC. V and J are TRBV19 and TRBJ2-1; D perhaps matches TRBD2 (6 bases). The CDR3 loop spans 15 amino acids. V was cut by 8 bases and J by 0 bases, with 14 bases left in between. Germline V gene lookup returns CDR1 LNHDA and CDR2 SQIVND (reference sequence).

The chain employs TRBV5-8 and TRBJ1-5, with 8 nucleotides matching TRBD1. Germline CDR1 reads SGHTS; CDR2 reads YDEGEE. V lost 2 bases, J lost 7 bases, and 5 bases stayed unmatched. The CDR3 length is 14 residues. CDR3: CASSFGQGRQPQHF. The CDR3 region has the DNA TGTGCCAGCAGCTTTGGACAGGGTAGACAGCCCCAGCATTTT.

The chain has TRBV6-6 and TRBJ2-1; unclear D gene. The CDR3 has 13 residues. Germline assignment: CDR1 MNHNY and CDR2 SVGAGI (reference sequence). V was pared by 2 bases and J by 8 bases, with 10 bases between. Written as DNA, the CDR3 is TGTGCCAGCAGTTACAGGAGAGACGATGAGCAGTTCTTC. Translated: CASSYRRDDEQFF.

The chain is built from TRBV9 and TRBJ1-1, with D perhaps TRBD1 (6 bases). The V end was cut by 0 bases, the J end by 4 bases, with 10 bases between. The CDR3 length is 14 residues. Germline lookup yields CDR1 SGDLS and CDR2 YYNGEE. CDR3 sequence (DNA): TGTGCCAGCAGCGTAGATGGCAGGGGCACTGAAGCTTTCTTT. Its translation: CASSVDGRGTEAFF.

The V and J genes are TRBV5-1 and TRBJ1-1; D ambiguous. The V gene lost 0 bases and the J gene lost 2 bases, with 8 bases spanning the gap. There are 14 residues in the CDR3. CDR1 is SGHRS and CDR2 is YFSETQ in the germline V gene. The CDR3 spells CASSLDRANTEAFF. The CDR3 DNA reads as TGCGCCAGCAGCTTGGACAGAGCCAACACTGAAGCTTTCTTT.

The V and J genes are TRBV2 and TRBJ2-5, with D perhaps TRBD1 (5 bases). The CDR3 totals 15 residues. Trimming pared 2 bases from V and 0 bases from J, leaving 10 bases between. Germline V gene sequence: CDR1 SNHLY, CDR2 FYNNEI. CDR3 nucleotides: TGTGCCAGCAGTGAAACCCCCAGGGACCAAGAGACCCAGTACTTC. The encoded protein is CASSETPRDQETQYF.